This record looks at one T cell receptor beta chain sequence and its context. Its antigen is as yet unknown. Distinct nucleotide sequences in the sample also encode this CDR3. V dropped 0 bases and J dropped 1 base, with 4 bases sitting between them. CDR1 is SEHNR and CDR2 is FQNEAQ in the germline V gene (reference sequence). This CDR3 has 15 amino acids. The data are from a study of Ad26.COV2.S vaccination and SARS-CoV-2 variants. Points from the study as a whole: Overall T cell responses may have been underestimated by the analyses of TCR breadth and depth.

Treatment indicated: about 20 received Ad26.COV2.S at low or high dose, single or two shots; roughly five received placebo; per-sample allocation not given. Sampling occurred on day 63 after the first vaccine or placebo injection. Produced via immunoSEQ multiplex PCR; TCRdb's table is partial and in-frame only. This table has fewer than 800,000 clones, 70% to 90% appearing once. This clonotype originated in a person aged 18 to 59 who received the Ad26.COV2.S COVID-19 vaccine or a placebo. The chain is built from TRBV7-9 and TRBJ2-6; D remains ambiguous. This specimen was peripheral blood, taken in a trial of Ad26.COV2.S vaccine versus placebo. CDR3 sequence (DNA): TGTGCCAGCAGCTTAGCTGGGTCTGGGGCCAACGTCCTGACTTTC. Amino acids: CASSLAGSGANVLTF.